This is a list of T cell receptor beta chains from one sample in a study of breast tumors, draining lymph nodes, adjacent tissues. TCRdb reanalysed the multiplex PCR reads using MiXCR and keeps one entry per CDR3 protein. The data contain 20,000 to 25,000 distinct CDR3 sequences, roughly 50% of them singletons. Source material: breast tumor tissue. The receptors come from a female donor with breast cancer. Some clones in this sample may be carry-over from other donors' samples. CDR3s include the opening cysteine and the closing phenylalanine or tryptophan. The order of the fields is V gene, CDR3 protein.

v_gene: TRBV12-3/TRBV12-4; CDR3aa: CASRLGTGGETQYF
v_gene: TRBV10-2; CDR3aa: CASSLLAGGYNEQFF
v_gene: TRBV4-3; CDR3aa: CASSQEAFRETQYF
v_gene: TRBV7-2; CDR3aa: CASSLGGLAYEQYF
v_gene: TRBV19; CDR3aa: CAGSIISGRTPYNEQSF
v_gene: TRBV29-1; CDR3aa: CSVGDYTDTQYF
v_gene: TRBV6-4; CDR3aa: CASSPGTGFGEQYF
v_gene: TRBV19; CDR3aa: CACRGGEDEQYF
v_gene: TRBV11-2; CDR3aa: CASSLGDRDSETQYF
v_gene: TRBV10-3; CDR3aa: CAISGRTSGSDEQFF
v_gene: TRBV20-1; CDR3aa: CSPALQDTQYF
v_gene: TRBV11-3; CDR3aa: CASSLEGGQNTEAFF
v_gene: TRBV4-3; CDR3aa: CASSQDRASGIYTDTQYF
v_gene: TRBV30; CDR3aa: CAWKKQGFEAFF
v_gene: TRBV25-1; CDR3aa: CASSPGRNNEQFF
v_gene: TRBV2; CDR3aa: CARNGGEGNTIYF
v_gene: TRBV28; CDR3aa: CASSLQGKRYGYTF